A selection of T cell receptor beta chains follows, all from one sample in a study of read filtering for tumor transcriptome and immune sequencing. TCRdb used MiXCR to reprocess the reads, holding one entry per CDR3 protein. The sample has tens of thousands of distinct CDR3 sequences; approximately 13% are singletons. Sequenced material: a population of CD138-negative cells sorted from bone marrow. These receptors were taken from a donor aged 40 or older with multiple myeloma. CDR3s include the opening cysteine and the closing phenylalanine or tryptophan. A D gene is named only where the DNA matches it firmly. Where a row states a size, it is once, few, many or the class of an expanded clone; other rows omit it.

d_gene	v_gene	j_gene	abundance	CDR3aa	CDR3nt
TRBD1	TRBV12-3/TRBV12-4	TRBJ2-3	many	CASRLRGTDTQYF	TGTGCCAGCAGGCTCAGGGGGACAGATACGCAGTATTTT
-	TRBV13	TRBJ2-2	-	CASSFRANTGELFF	TGTGCCAGCAGCTTCCGGGCCAACACCGGGGAGCTGTTTTTT
-	TRBV6-1	TRBJ2-7	many	CASSEPETYEQYF	TGTGCCAGCAGTGAACCTGAGACCTACGAGCAGTACTTC
TRBD1	TRBV28	TRBJ2-7	many	CASTTPGTGFGEQYF	TGTGCCAGCACGACCCCCGGGACAGGCTTCGGGGAGCAGTACTTC
TRBD2	TRBV7-6	TRBJ2-7	many	CASSPVAGLSYEQYF	TGTGCCAGCAGCCCCGTAGCGGGACTTAGCTACGAGCAGTACTTC
TRBD2	TRBV5-6	TRBJ2-7	few	CASSVGTTYEQYF	TGTGCCAGCAGCGTCGGGACTACCTACGAGCAGTACTTC
-	TRBV5-1	TRBJ2-1	many	CASSLNRVEQFF	TGCGCCAGCAGCTTAAACAGGGTTGAGCAGTTCTTC
-	TRBV11-2	TRBJ2-2	-	CASSFLSGAGELFF	TGTGCCAGCAGCTTTTTGTCCGGCGCCGGGGAGCTGTTTTTT
-	TRBV28	TRBJ1-5	many	CASSRGTGKANQPQHF	TGTGCCAGCAGCCGCGGGACGGGGAAGGCAAATCAGCCCCAGCATTTT
-	TRBV12-3/TRBV12-4	TRBJ1-1	many	CASSRAKHTEAFF	TGTGCCAGCAGTCGGGCAAAGCACACTGAAGCTTTCTTT
-	TRBV6-4	TRBJ2-1	many	CASSEDGSSYNEQFF	TGTGCCAGCAGTGAGGACGGGAGCTCCTACAATGAGCAGTTCTTC
TRBD2	TRBV3-1	TRBJ2-1	-	CASSQDLAGGSNEQFF	TGTGCCAGCAGCCAAGACCTAGCGGGAGGGTCCAATGAGCAGTTCTTC
TRBD2	TRBV10-3	TRBJ2-7	many	CAISDPGGTYEQYF	TGTGCCATCAGTGACCCGGGAGGGACGTACGAGCAGTACTTC
-	TRBV6-2/TRBV6-3	TRBJ2-2	many	CASSYPNTGELFF	TGTGCCAGCAGTTACCCGAACACCGGGGAGCTGTTTTTT
TRBD2	TRBV20-1	TRBJ2-7	many	CSGAGGPYEQYF	TGCAGTGGCGCGGGAGGGCCCTACGAGCAGTACTTC
-	TRBV10-3	TRBJ2-3	-	CAIEPDTSTDTQYF	TGTGCCATTGAGCCGGATACTAGCACAGATACGCAGTATTTT
TRBD1	TRBV19	TRBJ2-2	many	CASRDRGAQTTGELFF	TGTGCCAGTAGGGACAGGGGGGCGCAGACCACCGGGGAGCTGTTTTTT
-	TRBV29-1	TRBJ2-1	many	CSVERWRTKNEQFF	TGCAGCGTTGAACGGTGGCGGACCAAGAATGAGCAGTTCTTC
-	TRBV12-3/TRBV12-4	TRBJ1-1	-	CASSTDSWNTEAFF	TGTGCCAGCAGCACCGACTCATGGAACACTGAAGCTTTCTTT
TRBD2	TRBV20-1	TRBJ2-1	few	CSAPLRSGGGYNEQFF	TGCAGTGCTCCACTTAGGTCGGGAGGGGGCTACAATGAGCAGTTCTTC
-	TRBV20-1	TRBJ2-7	many	CSARKGSGEQYF	TGCAGTGCTAGGAAGGGTTCTGGGGAGCAGTACTTC
-	TRBV6-1	TRBJ1-1	few	CASSEAGKYTEAFF	TGTGCCAGCAGTGAAGCAGGGAAGTACACTGAAGCTTTCTTT
TRBD1	TRBV4-2	TRBJ2-7	many	CASSQDSETGPYEQYF	TGTGCCAGCAGCCAAGATAGCGAGACAGGGCCCTACGAGCAGTACTTC
-	TRBV28	TRBJ2-3	many	CASLSNTDTQYF	TGTGCCAGTCTTAGTAACACAGATACGCAGTATTTT
TRBD2	TRBV23-1	TRBJ2-5	many	CASSQSSTSFTLQETQYF	TGCGCCAGCAGTCAATCGTCGACTAGCTTTACCCTCCAAGAGACCCAGTACTTC
TRBD1	TRBV23-1	TRBJ1-5	many	CASSYRGASNQPQHF	TGCGCCAGCAGTTACAGGGGCGCGAGCAATCAGCCCCAGCATTTT
-	TRBV21-1	TRBJ2-1	many	CASSKSKDTEEQHHYNEQFF	TGTGCCAGCAGCAAATCGAAGGACACGGAGGAACAACACCACTACAATGAGCAGTTCTTC
-	TRBV6-6	TRBJ1-1	many	CASSHGPREAFF	TGTGCCAGCAGTCACGGACCGCGGGAGGCTTTCTTT
-	TRBV7-2	TRBJ1-1	few	CASSPGQGTEAFF	TGTGCCAGCAGCCCAGGCCAGGGGACTGAAGCTTTCTTT
TRBD1	TRBV6-1	TRBJ1-2	many	CASSEARGQRARTF	TGTGCCAGCAGTGAAGCGCGGGGACAGAGGGCGCGTACCTTC
-	TRBV7-2	TRBJ2-2	few	CASSLTGNTGELFF	TGTGCCAGCAGCTTAACGGGGAACACCGGGGAGCTGTTTTTT
TRBD1	TRBV6-2/TRBV6-3	TRBJ2-7	few	CASSYRQGAGEQYF	TGTGCCAGCAGTTATAGACAGGGGGCCGGCGAGCAGTACTTC